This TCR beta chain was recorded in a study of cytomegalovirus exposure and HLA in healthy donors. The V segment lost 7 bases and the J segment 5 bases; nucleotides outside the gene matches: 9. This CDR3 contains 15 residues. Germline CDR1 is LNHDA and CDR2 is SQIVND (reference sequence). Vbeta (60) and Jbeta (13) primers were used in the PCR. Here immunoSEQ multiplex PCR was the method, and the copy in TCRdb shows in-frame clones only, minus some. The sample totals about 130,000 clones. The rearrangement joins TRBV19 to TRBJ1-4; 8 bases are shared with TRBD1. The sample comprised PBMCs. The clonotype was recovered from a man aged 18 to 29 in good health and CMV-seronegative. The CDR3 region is CASTPRTGGNEKLFF. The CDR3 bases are TGTGCCAGTACCCCAAGAACAGGGGGGAATGAAAAACTGTTTTTT.